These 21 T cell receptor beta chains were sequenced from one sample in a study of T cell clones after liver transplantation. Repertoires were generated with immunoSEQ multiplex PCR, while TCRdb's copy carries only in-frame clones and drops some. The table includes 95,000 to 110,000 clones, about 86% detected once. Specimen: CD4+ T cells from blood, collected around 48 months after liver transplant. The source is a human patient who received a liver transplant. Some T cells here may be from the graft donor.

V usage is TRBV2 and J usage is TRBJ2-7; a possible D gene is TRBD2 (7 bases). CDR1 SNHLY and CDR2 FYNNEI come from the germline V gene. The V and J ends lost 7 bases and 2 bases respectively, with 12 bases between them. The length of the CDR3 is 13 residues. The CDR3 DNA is TGTGCCAGCATGCGGGGGCAAACCTACGAGCAGTACTTC. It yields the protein CASMRGQTYEQYF. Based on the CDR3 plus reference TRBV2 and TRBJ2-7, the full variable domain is EPEVTQTPSHQVTQMGQEVILRCVPISNHLYFYWYRQILGQKVEFLVSFYNNEISEKSEIFDDQFSVERPDGSNFTLKIRSTKLEDSAMYFCASMRGQTYEQYFGPGTRLTVT.

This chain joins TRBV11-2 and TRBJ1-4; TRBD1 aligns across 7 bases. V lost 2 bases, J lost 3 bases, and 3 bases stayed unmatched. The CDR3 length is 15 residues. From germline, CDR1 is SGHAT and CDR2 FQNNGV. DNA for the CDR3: TGTGCCAGCAGCTTAAGGGGGCATGCTAATGAAAAACTGTTTTTT. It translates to CASSLRGHANEKLFF. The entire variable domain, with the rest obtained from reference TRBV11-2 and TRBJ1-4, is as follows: EAGVAQSPRYKIIEKRQSVAFWCNPISGHATLYWYQQILGQGPKLLIQFQNNGVVDDSQLPKDRFSAERLKGVDSTLKIQPAKLEDSAVYLCASSLRGHANEKLFFGSGTQLSVL.

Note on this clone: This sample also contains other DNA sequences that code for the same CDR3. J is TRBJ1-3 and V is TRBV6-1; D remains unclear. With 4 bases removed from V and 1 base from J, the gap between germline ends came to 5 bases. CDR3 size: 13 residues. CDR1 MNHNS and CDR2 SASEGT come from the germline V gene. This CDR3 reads CASSGGSGNTIYF. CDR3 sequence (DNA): TGTGCCAGCAGTGGGGGTTCTGGAAACACCATATATTTT.

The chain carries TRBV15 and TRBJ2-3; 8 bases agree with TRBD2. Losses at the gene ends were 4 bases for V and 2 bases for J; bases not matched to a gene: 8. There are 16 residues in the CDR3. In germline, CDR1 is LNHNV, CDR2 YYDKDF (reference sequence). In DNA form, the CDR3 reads TGTGCCACCAGCAAAAACGGGGGGGTCGCCACAGATACGCAGTATTTT. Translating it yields CATSKNGGVATDTQYF.

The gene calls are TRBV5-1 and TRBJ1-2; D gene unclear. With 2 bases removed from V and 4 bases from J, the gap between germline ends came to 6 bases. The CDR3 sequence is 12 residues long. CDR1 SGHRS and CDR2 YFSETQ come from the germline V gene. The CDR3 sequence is CASSFEGYGYTF. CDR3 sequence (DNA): TGCGCCAGCAGCTTCGAGGGCTATGGCTACACCTTC.

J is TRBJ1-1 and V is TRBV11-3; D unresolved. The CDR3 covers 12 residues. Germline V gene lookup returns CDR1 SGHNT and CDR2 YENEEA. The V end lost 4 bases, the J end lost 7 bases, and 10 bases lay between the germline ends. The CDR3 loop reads CASSSRDGEAFF. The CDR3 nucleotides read TGTGCCAGCAGCTCAAGGGATGGTGAAGCTTTCTTT.

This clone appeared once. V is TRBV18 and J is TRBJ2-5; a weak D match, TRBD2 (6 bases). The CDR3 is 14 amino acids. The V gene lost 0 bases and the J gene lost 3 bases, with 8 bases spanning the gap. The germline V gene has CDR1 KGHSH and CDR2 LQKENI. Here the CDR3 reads CASSPPSGKETQYF. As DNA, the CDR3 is TGTGCCAGCTCACCACCTAGCGGCAAAGAGACCCAGTACTTC.

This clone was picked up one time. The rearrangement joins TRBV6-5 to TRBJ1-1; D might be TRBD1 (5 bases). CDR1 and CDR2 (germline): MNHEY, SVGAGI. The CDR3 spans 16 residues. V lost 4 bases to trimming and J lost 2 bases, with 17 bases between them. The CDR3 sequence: CASSSRTGLTNTEAFF. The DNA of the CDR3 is TGTGCCAGCAGTTCCCGAACGGGGCTGACAAACACTGAAGCTTTCTTT.

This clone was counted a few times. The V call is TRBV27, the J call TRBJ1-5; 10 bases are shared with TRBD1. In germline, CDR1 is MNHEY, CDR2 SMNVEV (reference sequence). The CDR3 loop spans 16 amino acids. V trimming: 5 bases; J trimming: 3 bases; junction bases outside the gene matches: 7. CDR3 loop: CASSTRTGGINQPQHF. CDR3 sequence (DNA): TGTGCCAGCAGTACAAGGACAGGGGGGATCAATCAGCCCCAGCATTTT.

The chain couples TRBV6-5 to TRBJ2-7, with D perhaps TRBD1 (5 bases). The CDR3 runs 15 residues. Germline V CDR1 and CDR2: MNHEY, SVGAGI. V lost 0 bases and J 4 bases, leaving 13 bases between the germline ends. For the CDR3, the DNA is TGTGCCAGCAGTTACTCGTTTGGGGCACCTTACGAGCAGTACTTC. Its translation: CASSYSFGAPYEQYF.

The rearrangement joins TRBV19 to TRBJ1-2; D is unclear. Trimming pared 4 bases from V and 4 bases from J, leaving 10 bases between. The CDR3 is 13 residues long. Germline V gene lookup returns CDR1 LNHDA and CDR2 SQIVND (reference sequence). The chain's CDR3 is CASSRRTAYGYTF. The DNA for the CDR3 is TGTGCCAGTAGTAGGCGGACCGCCTATGGCTACACCTTC.

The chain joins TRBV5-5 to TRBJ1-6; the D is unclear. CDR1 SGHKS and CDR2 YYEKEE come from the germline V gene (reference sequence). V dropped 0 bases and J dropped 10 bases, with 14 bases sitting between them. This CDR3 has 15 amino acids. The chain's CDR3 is CASSLGASLGSPLHF. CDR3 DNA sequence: TGTGCCAGCAGCTTGGGCGCCAGCCTGGGGTCACCCCTCCACTTT.

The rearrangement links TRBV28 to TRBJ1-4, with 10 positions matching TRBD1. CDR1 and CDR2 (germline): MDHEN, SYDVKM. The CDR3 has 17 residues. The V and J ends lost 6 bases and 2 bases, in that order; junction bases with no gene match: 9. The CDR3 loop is CASRTRDRGFTNEKLFF. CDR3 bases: TGTGCCAGCAGGACAAGGGACAGGGGTTTCACTAATGAAAAACTGTTTTTT.

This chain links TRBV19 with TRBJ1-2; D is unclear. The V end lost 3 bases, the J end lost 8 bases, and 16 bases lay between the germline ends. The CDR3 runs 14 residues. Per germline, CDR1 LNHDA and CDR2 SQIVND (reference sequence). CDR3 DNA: TGTGCCAGTAGTATTCTTAGGCAGGCGGAAGGCTACACCTTC. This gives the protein CASSILRQAEGYTF.

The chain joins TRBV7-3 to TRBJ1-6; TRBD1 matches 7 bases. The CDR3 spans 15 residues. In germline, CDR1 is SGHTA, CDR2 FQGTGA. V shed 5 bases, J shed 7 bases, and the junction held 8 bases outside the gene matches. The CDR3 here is CASSARQGPNSPLHF. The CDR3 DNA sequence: TGTGCCAGCAGCGCCAGACAGGGACCAAATTCACCCCTCCACTTT.

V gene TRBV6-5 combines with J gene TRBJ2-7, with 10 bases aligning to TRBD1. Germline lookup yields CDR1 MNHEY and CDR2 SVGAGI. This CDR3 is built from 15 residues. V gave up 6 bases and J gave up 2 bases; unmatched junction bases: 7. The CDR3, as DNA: TGTGCCAGCAGGCTTACCGGGACAGGGGCCTACGAGCAGTACTTC. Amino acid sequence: CASRLTGTGAYEQYF.

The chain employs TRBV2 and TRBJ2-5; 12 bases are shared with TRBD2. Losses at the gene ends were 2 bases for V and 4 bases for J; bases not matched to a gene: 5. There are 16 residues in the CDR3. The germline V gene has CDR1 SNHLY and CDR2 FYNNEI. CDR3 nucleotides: TGTGCCAGCAGTGAACTAGCGGGGGGGCCTCTAGAGACCCAGTACTTC. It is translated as CASSELAGGPLETQYF.

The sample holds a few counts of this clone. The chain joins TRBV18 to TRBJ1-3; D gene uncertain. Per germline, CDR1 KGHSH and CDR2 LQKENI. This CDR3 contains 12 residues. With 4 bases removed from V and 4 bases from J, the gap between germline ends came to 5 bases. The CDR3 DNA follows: TGTGCCAGCTCACTACAGGGAAACACCATATATTTT. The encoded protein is CASSLQGNTIYF.

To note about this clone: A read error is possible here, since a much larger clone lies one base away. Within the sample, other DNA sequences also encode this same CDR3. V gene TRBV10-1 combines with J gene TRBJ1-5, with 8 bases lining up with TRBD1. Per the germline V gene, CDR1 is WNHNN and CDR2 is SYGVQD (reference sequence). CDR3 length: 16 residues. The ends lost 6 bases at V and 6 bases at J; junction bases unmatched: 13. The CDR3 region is CASRSTGRQGSQPQHF. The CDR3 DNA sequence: TGCGCCAGCAGGTCTACAGGAAGACAGGGGAGTCAGCCCCAGCATTTT.

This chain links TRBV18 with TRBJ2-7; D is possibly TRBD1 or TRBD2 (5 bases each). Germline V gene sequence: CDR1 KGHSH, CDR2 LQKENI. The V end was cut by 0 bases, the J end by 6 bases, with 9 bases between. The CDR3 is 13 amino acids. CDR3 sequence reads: CASSPPGGGEQYF. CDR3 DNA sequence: TGTGCCAGCTCACCACCGGGTGGGGGCGAGCAGTACTTC.

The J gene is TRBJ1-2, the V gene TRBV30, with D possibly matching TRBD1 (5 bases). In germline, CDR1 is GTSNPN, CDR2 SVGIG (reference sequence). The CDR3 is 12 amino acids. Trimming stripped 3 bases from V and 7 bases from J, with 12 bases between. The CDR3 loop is CAWRSGERGYTF. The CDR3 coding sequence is TGTGCCTGGAGATCGGGGGAGCGTGGCTACACCTTC.